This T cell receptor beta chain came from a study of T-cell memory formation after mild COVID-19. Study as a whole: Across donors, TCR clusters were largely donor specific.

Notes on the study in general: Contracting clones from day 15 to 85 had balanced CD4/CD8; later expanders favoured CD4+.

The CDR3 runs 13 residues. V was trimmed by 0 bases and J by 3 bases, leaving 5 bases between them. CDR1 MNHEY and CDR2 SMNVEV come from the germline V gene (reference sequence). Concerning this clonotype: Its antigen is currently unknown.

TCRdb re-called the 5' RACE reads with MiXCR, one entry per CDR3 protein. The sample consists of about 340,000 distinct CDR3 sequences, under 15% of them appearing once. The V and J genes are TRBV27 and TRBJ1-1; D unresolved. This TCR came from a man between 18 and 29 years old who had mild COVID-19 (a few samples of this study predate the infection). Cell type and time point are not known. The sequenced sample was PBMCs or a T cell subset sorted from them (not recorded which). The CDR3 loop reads CASSLSHDTEAFF. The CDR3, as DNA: TGTGCCAGCAGTTTATCGCACGACACTGAAGCTTTCTTT.